This T cell receptor (beta chain) was recovered during a study of CD8+CD57+ T cells in acquired aplastic anemia. About the study: Yields of DNA that came from sorted CD4+ and CD8+ cells averaged around 3 ug.

Study-wide points: Patients versus controls showed no significant CD8+ Simpson's diversity difference. Around 27 CD8+ CDR3 sequences occurred in both the patients and the controls.

CDR3 and TCR beta VDJ profiling relied on genomic DNA as the template. MiXCR was run by TCRdb on the reads, yielding one entry per CDR3 protein. Of about 470,000 distinct CDR3 sequences listed, roughly 34% were seen once; the top ten hold 0.82%. Details on this clonotype: Its target is unknown.

Selection for sequencing was limited to patients who had shown CD8+CD57+ cell expansion by flow cytometry. Blood sampling was performed on the patients, and none of them had received therapy by then. This CDR3 is 18 amino acids long. The V gene lost 4 bases and the J gene lost 0 bases, with 19 bases spanning the gap. Germline CDR1 LNHDA, CDR2 SQIVND (reference sequence). This chain uses TRBV19 with TRBJ1-5; D is ambiguous. The sequencing input was sorted CD4+, CD8+, or CD8+CD57+ T cells (not recorded which) from PBMCs. This TCR was recovered from a human donor with aplastic anemia. CDR3 region: CASSSPRREIDSNQPQHF. CDR3 nucleotides: TGTGCCAGTAGTAGCCCAAGGCGGGAGATTGATAGCAATCAGCCCCAGCATTTT.